This T cell receptor (beta chain) emerged from a study of patients and donors after allogeneic stem cell transplantation. J lost 5 bases, V lost 0 bases, and 11 bases had no gene match. The germline CDR1 and CDR2 sequences are MNHEY and SVGEGT. This CDR3 comprises 17 residues. MiXCR, run by TCRdb on the RT-PCR reads, gives a single entry per CDR3 protein. The data contain some 880,000 distinct CDR3 sequences, more than 15% of them singletons. This clonotype has more than one count but fewer than ten. This rearrangement joins TRBV6-2 or TRBV6-3 to TRBJ2-5, with TRBD2 identical over 8 bases. Material for sequencing was blood, either unsorted or a sorted T cell fraction (not recorded which). This TCR was recovered from a human donor who was either an allogeneic HSCT recipient or a stem cell or donor lymphocyte infusion donor (not recorded which). It is not recorded whose cells these are; they may come from a transplant donor. CDR3 region: CASSYSMSGGPEETQYF. CDR3 in DNA: TGTGCCAGCAGTTACTCGATGTCGGGGGGGCCGGAGGAGACCCAGTACTTC.